The 11 T cell receptor beta chains reported below all come from one sample, sequenced in a study of T cell changes during pregnancy in multiple sclerosis. Libraries were prepared by immunoSEQ multiplex PCR; TCRdb keeps only in-frame clonotypes and omits some of them. The sample has fewer than 140,000 clones, about 90% seen once. This specimen was peripheral blood, taken before pregnancy. The source of these receptors is a female donor with multiple sclerosis, enrolled in a pregnancy study.

The rearrangement uses TRBV9 and TRBJ2-3, with 7 positions matching TRBD2. The germline gives CDR1 SGDLS, CDR2 YYNGEE. V lost 0 bases, J lost 4 bases, and 8 bases stayed unmatched. This CDR3 has 16 amino acids. The CDR3 sequence: CASSVGGRVISDTQYF. The CDR3 nucleotides read TGTGCCAGCAGCGTAGGAGGGAGGGTCATTTCAGATACGCAGTATTTT.

The rearrangement joins TRBV27 to TRBJ2-7; a possible D gene is TRBD1 (6 bases). V was cut by 2 bases and J by 2 bases, with 13 bases left in between. CDR3 size: 15 residues. Germline-derived CDR1 and CDR2 are MNHEY and SMNVEV (reference sequence). CDR3 amino acids: CASSLMGANPYEQYF. CDR3 nucleotide sequence: TGTGCCAGCAGTTTAATGGGGGCCAACCCCTACGAGCAGTACTTC.

The chain employs TRBV11-3 and TRBJ2-5; the D is unclear. The CDR3 length is 11 residues. Germline V gene sequence: CDR1 SGHNT, CDR2 YENEEA. The V end was cut by 6 bases, the J end by 2 bases, with 4 bases between. The CDR3 loop reads CASSLQETQYF. CDR3 nucleotides: TGTGCCAGCAGTCTTCAAGAGACCCAGTACTTC.

V is TRBV4-1 and J is TRBJ2-1, with TRBD2 matching 8 bases. Per germline, CDR1 MGHRA and CDR2 YSYEKL. The CDR3 contains 17 residues. V dropped 1 base and J dropped 4; count of bases not matched to a gene: 9. This CDR3 reads CASSQGTGGGTYNEQFF. The CDR3 DNA sequence: TGCGCCAGCAGCCAAGGAACGGGCGGGGGGACGTACAATGAGCAGTTCTTC.

This clone was detected once. The chain employs TRBV9 and TRBJ1-4; D call uncertain. CDR1 and CDR2 (germline): SGDLS, YYNGEE. V gave up 4 bases and J gave up 3 bases, with 13 bases separating them. CDR3 length: 15 residues. CDR3 DNA sequence: TGTGCCAGCAGCCCGCAGGCGAACGCTAATGAAAAACTGTTTTTT. It codes for CASSPQANANEKLFF.

The J gene is TRBJ2-1, the V gene TRBV30, with 9 bases that match TRBD2. The germline gives CDR1 GTSNPN, CDR2 SVGIG (reference sequence). J lost 5 bases, V lost 3 bases, and 8 bases had no gene match. The CDR3 runs to 15 residues. CDR3 amino acids: CAWRSPGTSNNEQFF. The CDR3 bases are TGTGCCTGGAGGTCTCCCGGGACTAGCAACAATGAGCAGTTCTTC.

This clone came up once. CDR3 bases: TGTGCCATCACCCCCAACAGGGGCGGTTCACCCCTCCACTTT. This gives the protein CAITPNRGGSPLHF. The gene calls are TRBV10-3 and TRBJ1-6, with TRBD1 matching 7 bases. V dropped 7 bases and J dropped 9; count of bases not matched to a gene: 9. Germline CDR1 is ENHRY and CDR2 is SYGVKD. The CDR3 contains 14 residues.

The V call is TRBV25-1, the J call TRBJ2-3, with a tentative D call TRBD1 (5 bases). V shed 2 bases and J shed 3 bases, with 18 bases lying between them. The CDR3 extends over 17 amino acids. From germline, CDR1 is MGHDK and CDR2 SYGVNS. CDR3 protein: CASSELRGTWWTDTQYF. The DNA of the CDR3 is TGTGCCAGCAGTGAACTAAGGGGAACTTGGTGGACAGATACGCAGTATTTT. Full variable domain (remainder filled in from reference TRBV25-1 and TRBJ2-3): EADIYQTPRYLVIGTGKKITLECSQTMGHDKMYWYQQDPGMELHLIHYSYGVNSTEKGDLSSESTVSRIRTEHFPLTLESARPSHTSQYLCASSELRGTWWTDTQYFGPGTRLTVL.

The V gene is TRBV10-3, the J gene TRBJ2-1, with D tentatively TRBD2 (6 bases). V was pared by 6 bases and J by 6 bases, with 9 bases between. The CDR3 runs 12 residues. The germline gives CDR1 ENHRY, CDR2 SYGVKD. The CDR3: CAISMGGNEQFF. The CDR3, as DNA: TGTGCCATCAGCATGGGAGGCAATGAGCAGTTCTTC.

V usage is TRBV5-1 and J usage is TRBJ2-2; a possible D gene is TRBD1 (7 bases). CDR1 and CDR2 from the germline V gene are SGHRS and YFSETQ. This CDR3 spans 18 amino acids. Deletions cut 2 bases from V and 5 bases from J, with 22 bases between. The CDR3 protein is CASSFPNRQGGLTGELFF. The DNA of the CDR3 is TGCGCCAGCAGCTTCCCCAATCGGCAGGGGGGCCTGACCGGGGAGCTGTTTTTT. The variable domain in full, completed from reference TRBV5-1 and TRBJ2-2, reads KAGVTQTPRYLIKTRGQQVTLSCSPISGHRSVSWYQQTPGQGLQFLFEYFSETQRNKGNFPGRFSGRQFSNSRSEMNVSTLELGDSALYLCASSFPNRQGGLTGELFFGEGSRLTVL.

The chain uses TRBV5-4 and TRBJ2-3; 9 positions agree with TRBD2. In germline, CDR1 is SGHNT, CDR2 YYREEE (reference sequence). The V gene end was trimmed by 4 bases and the J gene end by 1 base; junction bases not matched to a gene: 4. The CDR3 covers 15 residues. CDR3 amino acids: CASSRRTSGTDTQYF. The CDR3 nucleotides are TGTGCCAGCAGCCGAAGGACTAGCGGCACAGATACGCAGTATTTT.